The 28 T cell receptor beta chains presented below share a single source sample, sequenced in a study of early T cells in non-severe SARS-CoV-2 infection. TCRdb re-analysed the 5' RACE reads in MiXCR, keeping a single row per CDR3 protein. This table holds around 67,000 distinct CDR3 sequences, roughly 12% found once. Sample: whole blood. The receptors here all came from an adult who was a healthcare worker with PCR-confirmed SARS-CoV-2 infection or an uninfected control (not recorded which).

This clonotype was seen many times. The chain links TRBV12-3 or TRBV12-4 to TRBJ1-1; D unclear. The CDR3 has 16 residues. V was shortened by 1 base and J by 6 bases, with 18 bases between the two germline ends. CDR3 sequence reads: CASSLGHDKGLPEAFF. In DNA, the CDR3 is TGTGCCAGCAGTTTAGGCCACGACAAGGGCCTCCCTGAAGCTTTCTTT.

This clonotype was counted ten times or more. CDR3 sequence (DNA): TGTGCCAGCAGCCCTTACCGTCTGGACACCTACACCGGGGAGCTGTTTTTT. This encodes CASSPYRLDTYTGELFF. This chain connects TRBV13 to TRBJ2-2; D might be TRBD1 (5 bases). CDR1 and CDR2 from the germline V gene are PRHDT and FYEKMQ (reference sequence). CDR3 length equals 17 residues. V was cut by 5 bases and J by 3 bases, with 19 bases left in between.

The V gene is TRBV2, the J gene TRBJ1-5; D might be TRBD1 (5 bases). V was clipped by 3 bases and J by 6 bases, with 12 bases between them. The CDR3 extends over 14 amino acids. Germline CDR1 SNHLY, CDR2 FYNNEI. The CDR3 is CASSEGGILQPQHF. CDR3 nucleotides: TGTGCCAGCAGTGAGGGGGGGATCCTTCAGCCCCAGCATTTT.

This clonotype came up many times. The CDR3 DNA follows: TGTGCCAGCCTCCAGGACAGTGGCTACACCTTC. This encodes CASLQDSGYTF. The chain uses TRBV7-9 and TRBJ1-2; D might be TRBD1 (6 bases). This CDR3 contains 11 residues. Germline CDR1 reads SEHNR; CDR2 reads FQNEAQ (reference sequence). V was cut by 8 bases and J by 7 bases, with 11 bases left in between. The entire variable domain, with the rest obtained from reference TRBV7-9 and TRBJ1-2, is as follows: DTGVSQNPRHKITKRGQNVTFRCDPISEHNRLYWYRQTLGQGPEFLTYFQNEAQLEKSRLLSDRFSAERPKGSFSTLEIQRTEQGDSAMYLCASLQDSGYTFGSGTRLTVV.

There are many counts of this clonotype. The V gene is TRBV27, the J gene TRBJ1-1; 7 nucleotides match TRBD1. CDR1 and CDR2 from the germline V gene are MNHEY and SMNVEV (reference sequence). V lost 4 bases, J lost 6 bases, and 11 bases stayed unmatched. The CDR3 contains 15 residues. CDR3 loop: CASSYSTGSLSEAFF. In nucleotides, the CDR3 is TGTGCCAGCAGTTATTCGACAGGGAGTCTATCTGAAGCTTTCTTT.

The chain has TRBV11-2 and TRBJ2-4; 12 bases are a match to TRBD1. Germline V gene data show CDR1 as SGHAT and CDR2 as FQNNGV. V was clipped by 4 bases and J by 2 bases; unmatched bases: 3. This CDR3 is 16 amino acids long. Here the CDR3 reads CASSSGQGASKNIQYF. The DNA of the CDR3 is TGTGCCAGCAGCTCGGGACAGGGGGCGTCCAAAAACATTCAGTACTTC.

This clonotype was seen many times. CDR3 nucleotides: TGTGCCCCGGGGGGCAGTATCATGAACACTGAAGCTTTCTTT. Amino acid sequence: CAPGGSIMNTEAFF. The chain carries TRBV2 and TRBJ1-1; weak D call: TRBD1 (6 bases). V lost 11 bases to trimming and J lost 0 bases, with 16 bases between them. The germline CDR1 and CDR2 sequences are SNHLY and FYNNEI. CDR3 length: 14 amino acids. Filled out from reference TRBV2 and TRBJ1-1, the complete variable domain reads EPEVTQTPSHQVTQMGQEVILRCVPISNHLYFYWYRQILGQKVEFLVSFYNNEISEKSEIFDDQFSVERPDGSNFTLKIRSTKLEDSAMYFCAPGGSIMNTEAFFGQGTRLTVV.

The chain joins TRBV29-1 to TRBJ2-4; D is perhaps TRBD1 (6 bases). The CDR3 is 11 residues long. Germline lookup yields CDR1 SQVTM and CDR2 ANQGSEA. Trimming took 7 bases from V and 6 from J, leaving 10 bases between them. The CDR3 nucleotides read TGCAGCGGGGGGCGCGGAAACATTCAGTACTTC. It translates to CSGGRGNIQYF.

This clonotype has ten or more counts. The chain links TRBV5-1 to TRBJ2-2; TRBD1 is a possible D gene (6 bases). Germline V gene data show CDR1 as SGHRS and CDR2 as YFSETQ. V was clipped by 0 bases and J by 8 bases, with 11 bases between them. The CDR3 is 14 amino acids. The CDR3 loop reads CASSLDRATGELFF. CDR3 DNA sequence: TGCGCCAGCAGCTTGGACAGGGCGACGGGGGAGCTGTTTTTT. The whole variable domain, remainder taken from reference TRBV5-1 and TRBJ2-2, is KAGVTQTPRYLIKTRGQQVTLSCSPISGHRSVSWYQQTPGQGLQFLFEYFSETQRNKGNFPGRFSGRQFSNSRSEMNVSTLELGDSALYLCASSLDRATGELFFGEGSRLTVL.

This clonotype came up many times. CDR3 bases: TGCAGTGCTAGAGCCCCAGGGGAGCCCCAGCATTTT. It is translated as CSARAPGEPQHF. The chain uses TRBV20-1 and TRBJ1-5, with D tentatively TRBD1 (6 bases). V was shortened by 1 base and J by 8 bases, with 9 bases between the two germline ends. Germline V CDR1 and CDR2: DFQATT, SNEGSKA (reference sequence). This CDR3 is 12 amino acids long.

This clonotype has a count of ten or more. Here the CDR3 reads CASSTRPYTQYF. The CDR3 DNA reads as TGTGCCAGCAGCACCCGCCCCTATACGCAGTATTTT. V usage is TRBV7-9 and J usage is TRBJ2-3; D gene ambiguous. Germline assignment: CDR1 SEHNR and CDR2 FQNEAQ (reference sequence). The CDR3 is made up of 12 amino acids. Trimming took off 5 bases at V and 7 bases at J, with 10 bases between the two ends.

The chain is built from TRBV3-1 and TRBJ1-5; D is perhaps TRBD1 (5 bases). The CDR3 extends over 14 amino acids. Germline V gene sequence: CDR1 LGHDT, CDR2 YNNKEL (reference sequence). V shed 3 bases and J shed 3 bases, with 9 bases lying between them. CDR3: CASSQGGTNQPQHF. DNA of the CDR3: TGTGCCAGCAGCCAGGGGGGAACCAATCAGCCCCAGCATTTT.

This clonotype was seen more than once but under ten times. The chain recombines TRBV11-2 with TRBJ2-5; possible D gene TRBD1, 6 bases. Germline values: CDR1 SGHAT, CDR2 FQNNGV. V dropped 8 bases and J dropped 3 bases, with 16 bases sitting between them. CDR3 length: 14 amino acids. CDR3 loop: CASRPNRVKETQYF. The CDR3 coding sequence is TGTGCCAGCCGACCTAACAGGGTCAAAGAGACCCAGTACTTC.

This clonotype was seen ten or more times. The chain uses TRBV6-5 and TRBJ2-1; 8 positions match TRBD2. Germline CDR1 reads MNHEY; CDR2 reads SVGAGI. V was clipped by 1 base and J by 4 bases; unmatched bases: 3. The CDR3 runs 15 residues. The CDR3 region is CASSYLSGGYNEQFF. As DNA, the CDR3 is TGTGCCAGCAGTTACTTGAGCGGGGGTTACAATGAGCAGTTCTTC.

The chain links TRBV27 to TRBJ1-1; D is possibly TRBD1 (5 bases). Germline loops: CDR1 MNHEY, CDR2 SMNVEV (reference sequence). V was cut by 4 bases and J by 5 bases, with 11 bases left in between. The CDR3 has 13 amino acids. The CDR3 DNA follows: TGTGCCAGCAGTTACACAGGTGAAACTGAAGCTTTCTTT. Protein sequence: CASSYTGETEAFF.

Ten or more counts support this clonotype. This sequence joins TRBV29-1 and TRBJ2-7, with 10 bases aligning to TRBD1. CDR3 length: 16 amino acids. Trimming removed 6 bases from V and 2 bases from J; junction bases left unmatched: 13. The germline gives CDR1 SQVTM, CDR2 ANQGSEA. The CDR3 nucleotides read TGCAGCGTCCGGGCCCCGGGACAGGGGACGGCCTACGAGCAGTACTTC. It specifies CSVRAPGQGTAYEQYF.

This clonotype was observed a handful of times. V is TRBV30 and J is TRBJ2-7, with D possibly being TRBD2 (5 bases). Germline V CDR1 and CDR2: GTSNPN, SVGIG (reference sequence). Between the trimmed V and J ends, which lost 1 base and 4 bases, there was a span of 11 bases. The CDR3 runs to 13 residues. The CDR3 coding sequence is TGTGCCTGGAGTGGAGGGCTCTGGTACGAGCAGTACTTC. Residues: CAWSGGLWYEQYF.

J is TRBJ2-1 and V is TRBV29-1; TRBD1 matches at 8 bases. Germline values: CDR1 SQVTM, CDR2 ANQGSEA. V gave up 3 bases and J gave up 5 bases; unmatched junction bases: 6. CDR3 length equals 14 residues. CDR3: CSVDRSRGHNEQFF. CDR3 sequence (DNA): TGCAGCGTTGATCGTAGCAGGGGGCACAATGAGCAGTTCTTC.

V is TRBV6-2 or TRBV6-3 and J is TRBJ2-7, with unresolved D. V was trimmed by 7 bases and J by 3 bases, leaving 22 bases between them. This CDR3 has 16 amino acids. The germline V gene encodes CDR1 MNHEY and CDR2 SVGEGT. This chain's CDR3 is CASKQVSATNLYEQYF. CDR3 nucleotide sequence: TGTGCCAGCAAGCAGGTCAGCGCCACGAACCTCTACGAGCAGTACTTC.

Here the CDR3 reads CASSLERNEQFF. Written as DNA, the CDR3 is TGTGCCAGCAGCTTAGAGCGCAATGAGCAGTTCTTC. The chain has TRBV7-2 and TRBJ2-1, with D unclear. Trimming removed 1 base from V and 6 bases from J, with 4 bases in between. This CDR3 comprises 12 residues. Germline CDR1 SGHTA, CDR2 FQGNSA. Combining the CDR3 with reference TRBV7-2 and TRBJ2-1 gives the whole variable domain GAGVSQSPSNKVTEKGKDVELRCDPISGHTALYWYRQSLGQGLEFLIYFQGNSAPDKSGLPSDRFSAERTGGSVSTLTIQRTQQEDSAVYLCASSLERNEQFFGPGTRLTVL.

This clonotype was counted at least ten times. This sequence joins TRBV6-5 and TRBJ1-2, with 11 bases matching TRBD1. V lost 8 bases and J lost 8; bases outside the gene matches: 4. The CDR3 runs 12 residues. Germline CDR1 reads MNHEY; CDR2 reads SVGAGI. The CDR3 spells CASAGQGAGYTF. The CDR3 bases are TGTGCCAGCGCTGGACAGGGGGCGGGCTACACCTTC.

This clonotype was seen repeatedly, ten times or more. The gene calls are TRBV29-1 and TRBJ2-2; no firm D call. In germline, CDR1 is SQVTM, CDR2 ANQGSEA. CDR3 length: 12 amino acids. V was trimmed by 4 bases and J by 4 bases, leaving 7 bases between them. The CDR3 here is CSVVWGTGELFF. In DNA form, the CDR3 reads TGCAGCGTTGTTTGGGGCACCGGGGAGCTGTTTTTT.

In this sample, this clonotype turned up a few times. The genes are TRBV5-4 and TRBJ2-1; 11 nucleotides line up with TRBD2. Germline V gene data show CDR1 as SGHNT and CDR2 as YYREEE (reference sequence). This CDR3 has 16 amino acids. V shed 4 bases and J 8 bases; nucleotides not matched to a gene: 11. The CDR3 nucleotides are TGTGCCAGCAGCGGGATACTAGCGGGAGTGGGCGATGAGCAGTTCTTC. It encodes CASSGILAGVGDEQFF.

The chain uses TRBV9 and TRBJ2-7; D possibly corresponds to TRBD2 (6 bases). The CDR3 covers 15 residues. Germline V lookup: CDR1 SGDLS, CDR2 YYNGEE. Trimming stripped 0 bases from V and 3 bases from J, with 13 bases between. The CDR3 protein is CASSVDQEGYYEQYF. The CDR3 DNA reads TGTGCCAGCAGCGTAGATCAGGAGGGATACTACGAGCAGTACTTC.

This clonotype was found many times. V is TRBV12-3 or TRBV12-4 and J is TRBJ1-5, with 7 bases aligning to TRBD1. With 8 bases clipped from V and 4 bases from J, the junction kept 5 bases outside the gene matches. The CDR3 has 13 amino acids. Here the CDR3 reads CASAPTGNQPQHF. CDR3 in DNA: TGTGCCAGCGCTCCGACAGGGAATCAGCCCCAGCATTTT.

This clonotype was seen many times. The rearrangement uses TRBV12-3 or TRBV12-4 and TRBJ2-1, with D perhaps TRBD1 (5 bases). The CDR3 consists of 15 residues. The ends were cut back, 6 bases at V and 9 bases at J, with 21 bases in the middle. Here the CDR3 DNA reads TGTGCCAGCAGATCACAGGATTTTACCCCCAGTGAGCAGTTCTTC. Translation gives CASRSQDFTPSEQFF.

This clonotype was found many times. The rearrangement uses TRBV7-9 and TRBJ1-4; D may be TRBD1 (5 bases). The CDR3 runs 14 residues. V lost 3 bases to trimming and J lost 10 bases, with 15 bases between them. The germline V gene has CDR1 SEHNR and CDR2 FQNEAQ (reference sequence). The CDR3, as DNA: TGTGCCAGCAGCTTGCGGCCTTCCGGGGGAAAACTGTTTTTT. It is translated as CASSLRPSGGKLFF.

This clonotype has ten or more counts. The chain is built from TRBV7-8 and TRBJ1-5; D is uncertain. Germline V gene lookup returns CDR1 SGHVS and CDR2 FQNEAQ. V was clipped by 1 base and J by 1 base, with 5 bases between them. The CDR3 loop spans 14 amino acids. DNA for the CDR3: TGTGCCAGCAGCTTAGTTGGGAGCAATCAGCCCCAGCATTTT. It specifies CASSLVGSNQPQHF.